This T cell receptor beta chain comes out of a study of T cells after yellow fever vaccination. There are 13 residues in the CDR3. J was trimmed by 6 bases and V by 10 bases; bases with no gene match: 7. MiXCR, run by TCRdb on the 5' RACE reads, gives a single entry per CDR3 protein. The sample carries about 360,000 distinct CDR3 sequences, roughly 6.2% recorded once. This clonotype was observed many times. Its specificity is not known. The study, taken as a whole, reports: Post-booster samples contained most primary-vaccination clones (nearly 98% CD4, about 90% CD8). FACS-sorted repertoires could harbor abundant contaminating bulk-population clonotypes.

The V call is TRBV12-3 or TRBV12-4, the J call TRBJ2-7; 12 bases are shared with TRBD2. This TCR came from a man aged 25 to 40 who received the YFV17D yellow fever vaccine. The material was PBMCs, obtained 5 days after the yellow fever booster vaccination. CDR3 residues: CATGLAGRGEQYF. The CDR3 DNA sequence: TGTGCCACCGGACTAGCGGGAAGGGGCGAGCAGTACTTC.